This is a list of T cell receptor beta chains from one sample in a study of T cell repertoires in cytomegalovirus infection. MiXCR, run by TCRdb on the reads, gives a single entry per CDR3 protein. The sample shows more than 650,000 distinct CDR3 sequences, roughly a third of them seen only once. The sequencing sample was made of PBMCs. Receptors originate from a human donor in good health (CMV status not recorded). Some clones in this sample may be carry-over from other donors' samples. Each CDR3 is given with its conserved first and last residue. The order of the fields is J gene, clone size, V gene, D gene, CDR3 DNA, CDR3 protein. The D gene is left open where the match is weak. The size entry is marked missing in some rows and otherwise reads once, few, many or a size class.

TRBJ2-6 | - | TRBV7-8 | TRBD1 | TGTGCCAGCAGCTTGGGACAGGGGCTCTCTGGGGCCAACGTCCTGACTTTC | CASSLGQGLSGANVLTF
TRBJ1-1 | once | TRBV7-9 | TRBD1 | TGTGCCTCGTCGGGACAGGGGACACTCACTGAAGCTTTCTTT | CASSGQGTLTEAFF
TRBJ1-1 | few | TRBV7-3 | - | TGTGCCAGCAGCGTCACCCTGAACACTGAAGCTTTCTTT | CASSVTLNTEAFF
TRBJ2-1 | - | TRBV20-1 | - | TGCAGTGCTTCTATCAGTGGACAAAACAATGAGCAGTTCTTC | CSASISGQNNEQFF
TRBJ1-5 | few | TRBV7-2 | - | TGTGCCAGCAGCTTAGGCAGGGGAATCAATCAGCCCCAGCATTTT | CASSLGRGINQPQHF
TRBJ2-1 | - | TRBV6-6 | TRBD2 | TGTGCCAGCAGTTACGCTAGCGGGGGGCACAATGAGCAGTTCTTC | CASSYASGGHNEQFF
TRBJ2-5 | - | TRBV7-6 | TRBD1 | TGTGCCAGCAGCTTAGAGGACAGGGGGAAGGAGACCCAGTACTTC | CASSLEDRGKETQYF
TRBJ1-6 | - | TRBV6-1 | - | TGTGCCAGCTTCGAGGAGAGTAATTCACCCCTCCACTTT | CASFEESNSPLHF
TRBJ2-1 | few | TRBV7-6 | - | TGTGCCAGCAGCCCGACAGATTACAATGAGCAGTTCTTC | CASSPTDYNEQFF
TRBJ2-7 | once | TRBV28 | - | TGTGCCAGCAGTTCTCCCTCGACAGTCTCCTACGAGCAGTACTTC | CASSSPSTVSYEQYF
TRBJ1-5 | once | TRBV10-2 | - | TGCGCCAGCGCCGCCGGACGTTCCAATCAGCCCCAGCATTTT | CASAAGRSNQPQHF
TRBJ1-5 | - | TRBV20-1 | TRBD1 | TGCAGTGCTAGAGATCTGACAGGGTGGGAGGGCAATCAGCCCCAGCATTTT | CSARDLTGWEGNQPQHF
TRBJ1-1 | few | TRBV10-3 | - | TGTGCCATCAGGACAATGAAGTACACTGAAGCTTTCTTT | CAIRTMKYTEAFF
TRBJ1-5 | few | TRBV19 | TRBD1 | TGTGCCAGTAGTCAACAGGGGGCGATTCAGCCCCAGCATTTT | CASSQQGAIQPQHF
TRBJ2-7 | - | TRBV5-1 | - | TGCGCCAGCAGAAGGACGGTATTTTACGAGCAGTACTTC | CASRRTVFYEQYF
TRBJ1-2 | many | TRBV7-2 | - | TGTGCCAGCAGCTTAGAGTCGGCTAACTATGGCTACACCTTC | CASSLESANYGYTF
TRBJ1-1 | many | TRBV7-2 | - | TGTGCCAGCAGCTTAGGTCTGTACAGTTTGAACACTGAAGCTTTCTTT | CASSLGLYSLNTEAFF
TRBJ2-7 | - | TRBV25-1 | - | TGTGCCAGCAGTGAATCGGGCTTTTCCGAGCAGTACTTC | CASSESGFSEQYF
TRBJ1-2 | many | TRBV7-2 | TRBD1 | TGTGCCAGCAGCTTACAGGGGGCCTATGGCTACACCTTC | CASSLQGAYGYTF
TRBJ2-1 | - | TRBV7-3 | - | TGTGCCAGCAGCCCCGGGGGCGACAGACTGTTCTTC | CASSPGGDRLFF
TRBJ1-6 | few | TRBV28 | - | TGTGCCAGCAGTTTATCGGCACATTCACCCCTCCACTTT | CASSLSAHSPLHF
TRBJ2-2 | few | TRBV19 | TRBD1 | TGTGCCAGCGGGCAGGGACAGGGGGCGGGCACCGGGGAGCTGTTTTTT | CASGQGQGAGTGELFF